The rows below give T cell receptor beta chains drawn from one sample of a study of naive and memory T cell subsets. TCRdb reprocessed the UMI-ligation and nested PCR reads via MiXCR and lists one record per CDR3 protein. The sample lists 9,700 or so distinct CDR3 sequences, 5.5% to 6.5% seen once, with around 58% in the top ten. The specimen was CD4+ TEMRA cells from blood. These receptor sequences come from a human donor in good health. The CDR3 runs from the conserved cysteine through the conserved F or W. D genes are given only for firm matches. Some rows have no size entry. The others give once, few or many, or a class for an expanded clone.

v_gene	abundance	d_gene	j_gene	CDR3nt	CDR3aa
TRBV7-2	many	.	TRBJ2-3	TGTGCCAGCAGCCGCCTTCCTAGCACAGATACGCAGTATTTT	CASSRLPSTDTQYF
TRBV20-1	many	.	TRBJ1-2	TGCAGTGCCAATCCCGGGACGCTCGATGGCTACACCTTC	CSANPGTLDGYTF
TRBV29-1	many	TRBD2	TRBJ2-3	TGCAGCGTTGGGCGACTAGCAGTGAGCACAGATACGCAGTATTTT	CSVGRLAVSTDTQYF
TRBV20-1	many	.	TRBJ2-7	TGCAGTGCTAGGGGCCCCGCGGGGACCTACGAGCAGTACTTC	CSARGPAGTYEQYF
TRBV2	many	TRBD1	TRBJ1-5	TGTGCCAGCAGGTTACAGGGGTGGGATCAGCCCCAGCATTTT	CASRLQGWDQPQHF
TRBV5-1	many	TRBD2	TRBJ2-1	TGCGCCAGCAGCTCTAGCGGAGGCGACCCCCTCACCTACAATGAGCAGTTCTTC	CASSSSGGDPLTYNEQFF
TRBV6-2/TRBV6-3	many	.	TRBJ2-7	TGTGCCAGCAGCCAGAAACCCCGGGTTGTCGAGCAGTACTTC	CASSQKPRVVEQYF
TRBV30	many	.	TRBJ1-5	TGTGCCTGGAGTGTACCGGGGAGCAATCAGCCCCAGCATTTT	CAWSVPGSNQPQHF
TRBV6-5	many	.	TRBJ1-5	TGTGCCAGCAGTACCCTTGGACAGCGACATCAGCCCCAGCATTTT	CASSTLGQRHQPQHF
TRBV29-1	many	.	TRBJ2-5	TGCAGCGTCCTCGACAGACAAGAGACCCAGTACTTC	CSVLDRQETQYF
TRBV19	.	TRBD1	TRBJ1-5	TGTGCCAGTTCCCCGGCCAGGGGGGGTCAGCCCCAGAATTTT	CASSPARGGQPQNF
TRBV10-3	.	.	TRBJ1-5	TGTGCCTGGAGTGAGGCAGGGGGCAATCAGCCCCAGCATTTT	CAWSEAGGNQPQHF
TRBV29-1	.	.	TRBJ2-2	TGCAGCGTTGGGGACAGGGGGACTAGCGGTCCGACCGGGGAGCTGTTTTTT	CSVGDRGTSGPTGELFF
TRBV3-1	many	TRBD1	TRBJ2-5	TGTGCCAGCAGCCTCCGGGACAGCCAAGAGACCCAGTACTTC	CASSLRDSQETQYF
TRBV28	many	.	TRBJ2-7	TGTGCCAGCAGTCCCCTAGCGCCCGTCGAGCAGTACTTC	CASSPLAPVEQYF
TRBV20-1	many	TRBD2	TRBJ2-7	TGCAGTGCTAGAGGACTAGCGGGGGCGTATTTCTCCGAGCAGTACTTC	CSARGLAGAYFSEQYF
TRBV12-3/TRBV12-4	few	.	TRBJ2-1	TGTGCCAGCAGTTTCAGACAAACAGGGAACCCCTACAATGAGCAGTTCTTC	CASSFRQTGNPYNEQFF
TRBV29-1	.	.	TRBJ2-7	TGCAGCGTTGGAGCAACGTCGTACTCCTACGAGCAGTACTTC	CSVGATSYSYEQYF
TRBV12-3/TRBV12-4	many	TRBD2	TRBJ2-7	TGTGCCAGCAGCAAGACTAGCGGGAGCTACGAGCAGTACTTC	CASSKTSGSYEQYF
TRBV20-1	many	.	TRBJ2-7	TGCAGTGCTAGGCCTACAGGAGTCTACGAGCAGTACTTC	CSARPTGVYEQYF
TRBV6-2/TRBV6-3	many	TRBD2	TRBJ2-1	TGTGCCAGCAGTTACCCCCAAGGGACTAGCGAGATATACAATGAGCAGTTCTTC	CASSYPQGTSEIYNEQFF
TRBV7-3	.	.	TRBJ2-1	TGTGCCAGCAGCACCGGGACCAACAATGAGCAGTTCTTC	CASSTGTNNEQFF
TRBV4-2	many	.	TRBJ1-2	TGTGCCAGCAGCCAAGAGTTTACGGGCACAAACTATGGCTACACCTTC	CASSQEFTGTNYGYTF
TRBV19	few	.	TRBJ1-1	TGTGCCAGTAGTATAAACAGGGAGAGGCGGAACACTGAAGCTTTCTTT	CASSINRERRNTEAFF
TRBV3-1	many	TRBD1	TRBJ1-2	TGTGCCAGCAGCCAAGCTACAGGGGGCGCGTTGGTTGGCTACACCTTC	CASSQATGGALVGYTF
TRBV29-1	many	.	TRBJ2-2	TGCAGCGTTGAAGTTAGGAGGTCCGGGGAGCTGTTTTTT	CSVEVRRSGELFF
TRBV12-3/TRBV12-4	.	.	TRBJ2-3	TGTGCCAGCAGTTTAGCGGGCCGGACTAGCACAGATACGCAGTATTTT	CASSLAGRTSTDTQYF
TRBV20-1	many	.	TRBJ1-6	TGCAGTGCTAGTGGCGGGCAGGGGAATTCACCCCTCCACTTT	CSASGGQGNSPLHF
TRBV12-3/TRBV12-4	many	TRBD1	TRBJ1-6	TGTGCCAGCAGCCCACAGGGGGTTTTAGATTCACCCCTCCACTTT	CASSPQGVLDSPLHF
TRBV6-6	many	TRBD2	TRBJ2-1	TGTGCCAGCAGGCTTAGCGGGAGATCCAATGAGCAGTTCTTC	CASRLSGRSNEQFF
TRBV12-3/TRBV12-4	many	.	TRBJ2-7	TGTGCCAGTAGCCGGGGGGCGGCGTACGAGCAGTACTTC	CASSRGAAYEQYF
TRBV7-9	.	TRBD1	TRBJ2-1	TGTGCCAGCAGAGACAGGGGAACGGACAATGAGCAGTTCTTC	CASRDRGTDNEQFF
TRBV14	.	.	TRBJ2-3	TGTGCCAGCAGCCAAGATTTTGCGGGCACAGATACGCAGTATTTT	CASSQDFAGTDTQYF
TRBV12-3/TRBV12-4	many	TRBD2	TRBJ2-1	TGTGCCAGCAGTAACCCGGGACTAGCGGGCCCTAGCTCCTACAATGAGCAGTTCTTC	CASSNPGLAGPSSYNEQFF
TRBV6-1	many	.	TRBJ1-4	TGTGCCAGCAGTGAAGTACAGTCAACTAATGAAAAACTGTTTTTT	CASSEVQSTNEKLFF
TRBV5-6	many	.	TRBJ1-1	TGTGCCAGCAGCTTGTTTGGCGTGGGGGGAAACACTGAAGCTTTCTTT	CASSLFGVGGNTEAFF
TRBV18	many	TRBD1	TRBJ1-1	TGTGCCAGCTCACCGGTGACAGGGGCCACTGAAGCTTTCTTT	CASSPVTGATEAFF
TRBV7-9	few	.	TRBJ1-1	TGTGCCACCAACCGTGGGCTGGACACTGAAGCTTTCTTT	CATNRGLDTEAFF
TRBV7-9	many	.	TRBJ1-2	TGTGCCAGCAGCTTAGGATCATTGGGGTACTATGGCTACACCTTC	CASSLGSLGYYGYTF
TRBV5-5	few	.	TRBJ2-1	TGTGCCAGCAGCTTTATAGGTAGCGGCTCCTACAATGAGCAGTTCTTC	CASSFIGSGSYNEQFF
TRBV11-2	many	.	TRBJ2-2	TGTGCCAGTAACCCGGCGGTGAACACCGGGGAGCTGTTTTTT	CASNPAVNTGELFF
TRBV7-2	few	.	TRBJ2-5	TGTGCCAGCAGCACCCGGACGCAAGAGACCCAGTACTTC	CASSTRTQETQYF
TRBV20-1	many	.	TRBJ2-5	TGCAGTGCCGTAAAGGGACAAGAGACCCAGTACTTC	CSAVKGQETQYF
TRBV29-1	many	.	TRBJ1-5	TGCAGCGTTTTGGAGGGTGGTCAGCCCCAGCATTTT	CSVLEGGQPQHF
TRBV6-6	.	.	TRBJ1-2	TGTGCCAGCAGTTACTCGACGGGGCAGGGTGGCGGCTACACCTTC	CASSYSTGQGGGYTF
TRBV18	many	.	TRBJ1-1	TGTGCCAGCTCACCCGCAGTGAACACTGAAGCTTTCTTT	CASSPAVNTEAFF
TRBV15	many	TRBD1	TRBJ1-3	TGTGCCACCAGCAGAGATCGACAGGGATTCTCTGGAAACACCATATATTTT	CATSRDRQGFSGNTIYF
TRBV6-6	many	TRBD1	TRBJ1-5	TGTGCCAGCAGTTACAGGCAGGGGGATCAGCCCCAGCATTTT	CASSYRQGDQPQHF
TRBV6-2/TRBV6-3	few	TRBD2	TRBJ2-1	TGTGCCAGCAGAGAAGCGGGGGCCCTTTTCAATGAGCAGTTCTTC	CASREAGALFNEQFF
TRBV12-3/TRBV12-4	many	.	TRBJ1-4	TGTGCCAGCAGTTCTAGACTCAGGAATGAAAAACTGTTTTTT	CASSSRLRNEKLFF